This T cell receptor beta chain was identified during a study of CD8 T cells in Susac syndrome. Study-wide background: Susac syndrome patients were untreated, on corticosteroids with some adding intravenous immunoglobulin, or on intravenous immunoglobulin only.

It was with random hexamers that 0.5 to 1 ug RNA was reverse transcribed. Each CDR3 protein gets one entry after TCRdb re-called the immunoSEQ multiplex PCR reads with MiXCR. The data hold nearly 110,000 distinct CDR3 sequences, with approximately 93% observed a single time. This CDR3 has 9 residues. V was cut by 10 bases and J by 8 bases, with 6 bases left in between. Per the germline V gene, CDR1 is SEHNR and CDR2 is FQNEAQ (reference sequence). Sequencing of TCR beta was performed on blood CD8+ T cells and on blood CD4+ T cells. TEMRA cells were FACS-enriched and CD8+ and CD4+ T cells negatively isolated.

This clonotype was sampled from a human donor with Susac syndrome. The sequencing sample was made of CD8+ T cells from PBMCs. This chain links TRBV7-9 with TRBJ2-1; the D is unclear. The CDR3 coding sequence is TGTGCCATCAAACATGAGCAGTTCTTC. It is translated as CAIKHEQFF.